The 30 T cell receptor beta chains below were found in one sample sequenced in a study of regulatory T cells in long-lasting Graves disease. Time point defined: newly diagnosed GD, antithyroid drugs for less than 3 months. The TCR library used RNA extracted from PBMCs. Combining iRepertoire HTBI primers with Arm-PCR of CDR3 regions, the authors built TCR beta libraries. TCRdb reprocessed the multiplex PCR reads via MiXCR and lists one record per CDR3 protein. The sample includes about 540,000 distinct CDR3 sequences, approximately 13% of them seen just once. A further study also used this sample, focusing on T cells in Graves' hyperthyroidism and ophthalmopathy.

This specimen was peripheral blood mononuclear cells (PBMCs), taken at new diagnosis, from a patient treated with antithyroid drugs. These receptors originate from a man between 25 and 39 years old with Graves disease.

The sample holds a few counts of this clonotype. CDR3 sequence: CASSQDGGGGQTQYF. For the CDR3, the DNA is TGTGCCAGCAGCCAAGATGGGGGGGGCGGGCAGACCCAGTACTTC. The V and J genes are TRBV4-2 and TRBJ2-5; possible D gene TRBD2, 7 bases. Trimming took 0 bases from V and 6 from J, leaving 14 bases between them. The CDR3 length is 15 residues. Germline CDR1 reads LGHNA; CDR2 reads YNFKEQ.

Ten or more counts support this clonotype. This chain uses TRBV5-1 with TRBJ2-1; no reliable D call. Trimming stripped 3 bases from V and 6 bases from J, with 10 bases between. CDR1 and CDR2 (germline): SGHRS, YFSETQ. The CDR3 spans 13 residues. The CDR3 is CASSWSTGNEQFF. The CDR3 region has the DNA TGCGCCAGCAGCTGGTCGACGGGCAATGAGCAGTTCTTC.

This clonotype was seen a few times. Possible read error: a much larger clone is one base away. Given the absence of the conserved phenylalanine or tryptophan at the CDR3 end, a read error is likely. The J gene is TRBJ2-7, the V gene TRBV2; D may be TRBD1 (8 bases). The CDR3 has 15 amino acids. V was pared by 3 bases and J by 4 bases, with 16 bases between. Germline CDR1 reads SNHLY; CDR2 reads FYNNEI. The CDR3 DNA reads TGTGCCAGCAGTGAGGAACAGGGGGGGATTTACGAGCAGTACTCC. Translation: CASSEEQGGIYEQYS.

This chain joins TRBV28 and TRBJ2-7, with D perhaps matching TRBD2 (6 bases). The CDR3 covers 14 residues. Trimming removed 7 bases from V and 2 bases from J, with 15 bases in between. Germline lookup yields CDR1 MDHEN and CDR2 SYDVKM. Here the CDR3 DNA reads TGTGCCAGCAATTTCCCCGGGAGAGCCTACGAGCAGTACTTC. It specifies CASNFPGRAYEQYF.

Many counts were recorded for this clonotype. The chain has TRBV12-3 or TRBV12-4 and TRBJ2-7; weak D call: TRBD1 (6 bases). The CDR3 extends over 14 amino acids. Trimming stripped 2 bases from V and 6 bases from J, with 14 bases between. The CDR3 nucleotides read TGTGCCAGCAGTTTATCCCTTGGGGGCATCGAGCAGTACTTC. It translates to CASSLSLGGIEQYF.

This chain joins TRBV9 and TRBJ2-1; D possibly matches TRBD1 or TRBD2 (5 bases each). The CDR3 runs to 14 residues. CDR1 is SGDLS and CDR2 is YYNGEE in the germline V gene. With 0 bases removed from V and 7 bases from J, the gap between germline ends came to 11 bases. DNA for the CDR3: TGTGCCAGCAGCGTAGGGGACCCATATAATGAGCAGTTCTTC. It specifies CASSVGDPYNEQFF.

J is TRBJ2-3 and V is TRBV6-4; D ambiguous. Per germline, CDR1 MRHNA and CDR2 SNTAGT. Deletions cut 5 bases from V and 2 bases from J, with 8 bases between. CDR3 length: 13 residues. The CDR3 DNA reads TGTGCCAGCAGTACCGAGGACACAGATACGCAGTATTTT. Translation gives CASSTEDTDTQYF.

Turning to this clonotype: A read error is the likely source, as a far larger clone sits one nucleotide away. The CDR3 nucleotides read TGTGCCAGCAGCCGGACAGGGCACTACGAGCAGTACTTC. It encodes CASSRTGHYEQYF. The gene calls are TRBV2 and TRBJ2-7; TRBD1 agrees at 8 bases. V lost 6 bases, J lost 3 bases, and 4 bases stayed unmatched. Germline CDR1 is SNHLY and CDR2 is FYNNEI. The CDR3 consists of 13 residues. The whole variable domain, filled in from reference TRBV2 and TRBJ2-7, reads EPEVTQTPSHQVTQMGQEVILRCVPISNHLYFYWYRQILGQKVEFLVSFYNNEISEKSEIFDDQFSVERPDGSNFTLKIRSTKLEDSAMYFCASSRTGHYEQYFGPGTRLTVT.

Many counts were recorded for this clonotype. V gene TRBV20-1 combines with J gene TRBJ2-2; D is undetermined. V lost 0 bases, J lost 2 bases, and 7 bases lay in between. CDR1 is DFQATT, CDR2 SNEGSKA, per germline (reference sequence). The CDR3 sequence is 14 residues long. Written as DNA, the CDR3 is TGCAGTGCTAGAGATCAGGAAAACACCGGGGAGCTGTTTTTT. The encoded protein is CSARDQENTGELFF.

This clonotype was recorded many times. V is TRBV12-5 and J is TRBJ1-3; D may be TRBD1 (5 bases). CDR1 and CDR2 from the germline V gene are LGHNT and FRNRAP. V gave up 8 bases and J gave up 0 bases, with 14 bases separating them. This CDR3 contains 15 residues. CDR3 sequence: CASRGGDISGNTIYF. Here the CDR3 DNA reads TGTGCTAGTCGTGGAGGGGATATCTCTGGAAACACCATATATTTT. Based on the CDR3 plus reference TRBV12-5 and TRBJ1-3, the full variable domain is DARVTQTPRHKVTEMGQEVTMRCQPILGHNTVFWYRQTMMQGLELLAYFRNRAPLDDSGMPKDRFSAEMPDATLATLKIQPSEPRDSAVYFCASRGGDISGNTIYFGEGSWLTVV.

The table lists this clonotype with a few counts. In nucleotides, the CDR3 is TGTGCCAGTAGTATAAAGCCGGGTATTGATACGCAGTATTTT. Its protein product is CASSIKPGIDTQYF. This chain uses TRBV19 with TRBJ2-3; no clear D. The CDR3 length is 14 residues. V gave up 2 bases and J gave up 6 bases, with 12 bases separating them. Germline lookup yields CDR1 LNHDA and CDR2 SQIVND (reference sequence).

In DNA, the CDR3 is TGTGCCAGCAGCCGGTCCGCAGATACGCAGTATTTT. This translates into CASSRSADTQYF. The chain carries TRBV14 and TRBJ2-3; D is unclear. The CDR3 totals 12 residues. Germline V gene sequence: CDR1 SGHDN, CDR2 FVKESK. V was cut by 4 bases and J by 4 bases, with 6 bases left in between.

Many counts were recorded for this clonotype. The chain joins TRBV28 to TRBJ1-5; D is perhaps TRBD1 (5 bases). V was cut by 11 bases and J by 3 bases, with 11 bases left in between. The CDR3 totals 12 residues. Germline CDR1 and CDR2: MDHEN and SYDVKM. The CDR3 region is CAQGDDNQPQHF. In nucleotides, the CDR3 is TGTGCCCAGGGCGACGACAATCAGCCCCAGCATTTT.

V and J are TRBV20-1 and TRBJ2-1; D gene uncertain. Germline V gives CDR1 DFQATT, CDR2 SNEGSKA (reference sequence). The CDR3 covers 13 residues. Between the trimmed V and J ends, which lost 2 bases and 6 bases, there was a span of 11 bases. DNA of the CDR3: TGCAGTGCTAGAATTCCGCATTCCAATGAGCAGTTCTTC. Translation gives CSARIPHSNEQFF.

The chain recombines TRBV5-1 with TRBJ2-7; 8 bases align to TRBD2. The germline CDR1 and CDR2 sequences are SGHRS and YFSETQ. CDR3 length: 14 amino acids. V shed 4 bases, J shed 6 bases, and the junction held 9 bases outside the gene matches. CDR3 in DNA: TGCGCCAGCAGCAAACTAGCGGCGGCCTGCGAGCAGTACTTC. This codes for CASSKLAAACEQYF.

This clonotype showed up many times. The chain couples TRBV12-3 or TRBV12-4 to TRBJ2-3; D is unresolved. V shed 3 bases and J shed 2 bases, with 9 bases lying between them. The CDR3 is 14 residues long. In DNA, the CDR3 is TGTGCCAGCAGTTTTGGGAATCCCACAGATACGCAGTATTTT. Residues: CASSFGNPTDTQYF.

Remarks on this clonotype: This may arise from a read error, as a much more abundant clone is one base away. The V gene is TRBV2, the J gene TRBJ2-1, with a weak D call TRBD2 (5 bases). V lost 10 bases, J lost 7 bases, and 17 bases lay in between. CDR1 and CDR2 from the germline V gene are SNHLY and FYNNEI. The CDR3 has 13 amino acids. Here the CDR3 DNA reads TGTGCCATACTAGTGACTCTTCGGAATGAGCAGTTCTTC. Protein sequence: CAILVTLRNEQFF.

This clonotype was picked up many times. The chain links TRBV6-5 to TRBJ1-5; TRBD1 might be the D (6 bases). CDR1 and CDR2 from the germline V gene are MNHEY and SVGAGI. The V gene lost 4 bases and the J gene lost 8 bases, with 12 bases spanning the gap. The CDR3 contains 13 residues. CDR3 DNA: TGTGCCAGCAGTTTCGGGGGGCTAGAGCCCCAGCATTTT. Residues: CASSFGGLEPQHF.

This clonotype was detected only a few times. The chain is built from TRBV5-1 and TRBJ2-5; D uncertain. CDR1 and CDR2 (germline): SGHRS, YFSETQ. Trimming shortened V by 6 bases and J by 6 bases, and 15 bases separated the two germline ends. CDR3 length equals 13 residues. The CDR3, as DNA: TGCGCCAGCAACGCTACGGATTGGAAGACCCAGTACTTC. Translated, it gives CASNATDWKTQYF.

The sample holds a few counts of this clonotype. This chain uses TRBV5-1 with TRBJ2-3; D unresolved. V was pared by 4 bases and J by 2 bases, with 14 bases between. This CDR3 has 15 residues. The germline V gene has CDR1 SGHRS and CDR2 YFSETQ. This CDR3 reads CASSREPDSTDTQYF. DNA of the CDR3: TGCGCCAGCAGCAGGGAACCCGATTCCACAGATACGCAGTATTTT.

This clonotype was detected only a few times. V is TRBV14 and J is TRBJ2-1; 7 bases line up with TRBD1. The CDR3 spans 15 residues. Germline V gene sequence: CDR1 SGHDN, CDR2 FVKESK. V lost 3 bases to trimming and J lost 9 bases; unmatched junction nucleotides: 11. CDR3 DNA sequence: TGTGCCAGCAGCCAGGTGACAGGGAGAGCAGCTGAGCAGTTCTTC. It specifies CASSQVTGRAAEQFF.

This clonotype was observed many times. The chain combines TRBV29-1 with TRBJ2-1; the D gene is possibly TRBD2 (5 bases). Germline lookup yields CDR1 SQVTM and CDR2 ANQGSEA. V shed 8 bases and J shed 4 bases, with 9 bases lying between them. CDR3 size: 11 residues. CDR3 nucleotide sequence: TGCAGCCAGGAGGCTTACAATGAGCAGTTCTTC. It yields the protein CSQEAYNEQFF.

This clonotype was picked up many times. The rearrangement joins TRBV20-1 to TRBJ2-7; 10 positions agree with TRBD2. CDR1 and CDR2 (germline): DFQATT, SNEGSKA (reference sequence). CDR3 length: 15 residues. V shed 3 bases, J shed 3 bases, and the junction held 8 bases outside the gene matches. The CDR3 region is CSASSQLAGNYEQYF. Written as DNA, the CDR3 is TGCAGTGCTAGCAGCCAACTAGCGGGAAACTACGAGCAGTACTTC.

This clonotype was observed at least ten times. This chain uses TRBV29-1 with TRBJ2-1, with 8 bases identical to TRBD2. CDR1 SQVTM and CDR2 ANQGSEA come from the germline V gene. The ends lost 7 bases at V and 3 bases at J; junction bases unmatched: 5. This CDR3 is 13 amino acids long. CDR3: CSAVGLVYNEQFF. For the CDR3, the DNA is TGCAGCGCAGTGGGACTAGTCTACAATGAGCAGTTCTTC.

This clonotype was seen ten or more times. V is TRBV29-1 and J is TRBJ2-2; 9 nucleotides align to TRBD1. Germline CDR1 SQVTM, CDR2 ANQGSEA. The V gene end was trimmed by 4 bases and the J gene end by 7 bases; junction bases not matched to a gene: 7. The CDR3 has 14 amino acids. CDR3 bases: TGCAGCGTTGGGGGCCGGACAGGGGACGGGGAGCTGTTTTTT. Translation gives CSVGGRTGDGELFF.

As for this clonotype: Since a much larger clone is just one base distant, this may be a read error. The V and J genes are TRBV12-3 or TRBV12-4 and TRBJ2-1; D gene unclear. The CDR3 length is 13 residues. With 3 bases removed from V and 8 bases from J, the gap between germline ends came to 11 bases. CDR3 in DNA: TGTGCCAGCAGTTTGGGATCTCGGGATGAGCAGTTCTTC. It encodes CASSLGSRDEQFF.

This clonotype has ten or more counts. The chain uses TRBV27 and TRBJ2-1; no clear D. Looked up from germline, CDR1 is MNHEY and CDR2 is SMNVEV (reference sequence). The CDR3 totals 17 residues. V was shortened by 7 bases and J by 0 bases, with 19 bases between the two germline ends. Written as DNA, the CDR3 is TGTGCCAGCATATCCCAATGGTGGTCTTCCTCCTACAATGAGCAGTTCTTC. This encodes CASISQWWSSSYNEQFF.

This clonotype was seen many times. The chain has TRBV2 and TRBJ2-7, with D perhaps matching TRBD2 (6 bases). The ends were cut back, 6 bases at V and 1 base at J, with 7 bases in the middle. The germline CDR1 and CDR2 sequences are SNHLY and FYNNEI. The CDR3 spans 12 residues. This CDR3 is CASRGLSYEQYF. Here the CDR3 DNA reads TGTGCCAGCAGGGGACTTTCCTACGAGCAGTACTTC.

This clonotype was detected ten times or more. This sequence joins TRBV29-1 and TRBJ2-1; perhaps TRBD2 as D (7 bases). In germline, CDR1 is SQVTM, CDR2 ANQGSEA. Trimming cost V 7 bases and J 9 bases, with 16 bases left between them. There are 12 residues in the CDR3. In DNA form, the CDR3 reads TGCAGCGGGAGAAGGGGAGGGGGTGAGCAGTTCTTC. As protein: CSGRRGGGEQFF.

Comments on this clonotype: Since a much larger clone is just one base distant, this may be a read error. The chain employs TRBV2 and TRBJ2-7, with D possibly TRBD2 on 6 matching bases. The CDR3 runs to 14 residues. The germline gives CDR1 SNHLY, CDR2 FYNNEI. The V gene lost 6 bases and the J gene lost 7 bases, with 19 bases spanning the gap. The CDR3 is CASSLFSGGDEQYF. The DNA for the CDR3 is TGTGCCAGCAGCTTGTTTAGCGGTGGCGATGAGCAGTACTTC. Based on the CDR3 plus reference TRBV2 and TRBJ2-7, the full variable domain is EPEVTQTPSHQVTQMGQEVILRCVPISNHLYFYWYRQILGQKVEFLVSFYNNEISEKSEIFDDQFSVERPDGSNFTLKIRSTKLEDSAMYFCASSLFSGGDEQYFGPGTRLTVT.